This section outlines one TCR beta chain sequence together with its context. Its target is not known. The record originates from a study of T cell repertoires in cytomegalovirus infection. Study at large: Through public TCR beta signatures, both CMV infection and matching HLA type were indicated.

The V gene's germline CDR1 is MNHEY and CDR2 SVGEGT. V dropped 2 bases and J dropped 2 bases, with 8 bases sitting between them. The CDR3 consists of 14 residues. Each CDR3 protein is one row after TCRdb ran MiXCR on the reads. The table includes 570,000 or so distinct CDR3 sequences, roughly 43% detected once. The V and J genes are TRBV6-2 or TRBV6-3 and TRBJ2-3, with unresolved D. This specimen was cultured PBMCs, taken from culture after CMV antigen stimulation. This TCR was recovered from a human donor in good health (CMV status not recorded). Some clones in this sample may be carry-over from other donors' samples. In DNA, the CDR3 is TGTGCCAGCAGTTACGTGGCCCTCACAGATACGCAGTATTTT. Translated, it gives CASSYVALTDTQYF.